This T cell receptor beta chain was captured by sequencing in a study of Graves' ophthalmopathy and Graves' hyperthyroidism. Regarding this clonotype: Its cognate antigen is unknown. It is unclear where the CDR3 begins or ends on the DNA, so no DNA is shown, and the CDR3 is as TCRdb lists it.

Amplified TCR beta CDR3 regions were obtained using RNA transcripts as template. HTBI primers served in a first-round RT-PCR, which a second-round multiplex PCR followed. TCRdb analysed the multiplex PCR reads with MiXCR anew, one entry per CDR3 protein. The sample contains more than 1,000,000 distinct CDR3 sequences, roughly two fifths of which appear only once. The diagnosis was founded upon clinical symptoms, serum thyroxine, TRAb, thyroid ultrasound and orbital computed tomography. The CDR3 has 20 amino acids, counting both end residues. Germline V gives CDR1 SQVTM, CDR2 ANQGSEA. Notes on the study in general: A majority of expanded thyroid clonotypes exceeding 0.001 frequency were likewise present in blood.

The chain carries TRBV29-1 and TRBJ2-5; no check of the table's D call, TRBD2, against the DNA was made. The sequenced sample was peripheral blood or thyroid tissue (not recorded which). The receptor was derived from an adult man with Graves' hyperthyroidism. CDR3 loop: CSFYICSARRLGTPKETQYF.